These T cell receptor beta chains were read from a single sample in a study of preoperative IRX-2 immunotherapy in early breast cancer. Repertoires were generated with immunoSEQ multiplex PCR, while TCRdb's copy carries only in-frame clones and drops some. The sample lists under 35,000 clones; 82% were seen once. This sample was obtained from a patient treated with IRX-2 immunotherapy. These receptors all stem from a human donor with breast cancer. The CDR3 runs from the conserved cysteine through the conserved F or W. The order of the fields is D gene, J gene, V gene, clone size, CDR3 protein, CDR3 DNA. D genes are given only for firm matches. Clone size, where shown, is once, few, many, or a class for clones that have expanded.

TRBD2	TRBJ2-3	TRBV11-3	few	CASSSGLAETSTDTQYF	TGTGCCAGCAGCTCGGGACTAGCGGAAACTAGCACAGATACGCAGTATTTT
-	TRBJ2-7	TRBV6-8	few	CAISFRDGAEKTEYEQYF	TGTGCCATCAGTTTCCGGGACGGCGCGGAGAAAACAGAATACGAGCAGTACTTC
-	TRBJ2-1	TRBV28	-	CAISSGAYNEQFF	TGTGCCATCTCCAGTGGGGCTTACAATGAGCAGTTCTTC
-	TRBJ2-1	TRBV7-7	-	CASSQGHQNNEQFF	TGTGCCAGCAGCCAAGGACATCAGAACAATGAGCAGTTCTTC
-	TRBJ2-3	TRBV5-1	-	CASSLGGYQGTDTQYF	TGCGCCAGCAGCTTGGGAGGGTACCAAGGGACAGATACGCAGTATTTT
-	TRBJ2-7	TRBV11-3	-	CASSLTPRLSSYEQYF	TGTGCCAGCAGCTTAACCCCGAGACTCAGCTCCTACGAGCAGTACTTC
TRBD1	TRBJ2-7	TRBV11-3	-	CASSLEDRGWGEQYF	TGTGCCAGCAGCTTGGAGGACAGGGGTTGGGGCGAGCAGTACTTC
-	TRBJ2-2	TRBV15	few	CATSTGEGAESSNTGELFF	TGTGCCACCAGCACCGGGGAGGGGGCGGAATCTTCTAACACCGGGGAGCTGTTTTTT
TRBD1	TRBJ1-5	TRBV19	few	CASKTGTGFDQPQHF	TGTGCCAGTAAAACCGGGACAGGGTTTGATCAGCCCCAGCATTTT
-	TRBJ1-2	TRBV19	-	CASSIIGEGYGYTF	TGTGCCAGTAGTATCATAGGGGAGGGCTATGGCTACACCTTC
-	TRBJ2-5	TRBV4-1	-	CASSQDLPAGETQYF	TGCGCCAGCAGCCAAGATCTACCTGCGGGGGAGACCCAGTACTTC
-	TRBJ2-5	TRBV19	-	CASSGPGETQYF	TGTGCCAGTAGTGGTCCAGGGGAGACCCAGTACTTC
-	TRBJ2-1	TRBV12-2	-	CASRLALSGRLDEQFF	TGTGCAAGTCGCTTAGCGCTCAGCGGGAGGTTGGATGAGCAGTTCTTC
-	TRBJ1-1	TRBV28	once	CASSSLGGNTEAFF	TGTGCCAGCAGTTCGCTAGGAGGGAACACTGAAGCTTTCTTT
TRBD1	TRBJ2-3	TRBV6-8	-	CASNDHGTGHTDTQYF	TGTGCCAGCAACGACCACGGGACAGGGCATACAGATACGCAGTATTTT
-	TRBJ2-7	TRBV11-3	-	CASSPNWGQTYEQYF	TGTGCCAGCAGCCCAAATTGGGGACAAACCTACGAGCAGTACTTC
-	TRBJ1-5	TRBV7-6	-	CASSKEGYSNQPQHF	TGTGCCAGCAGCAAAGAGGGTTATAGCAATCAGCCCCAGCATTTT
TRBD1	TRBJ1-5	TRBV19	few	CASRLTGGRQPQHF	TGTGCCAGTAGATTGACAGGGGGCCGACAGCCCCAGCATTTT
-	TRBJ1-4	TRBV7-1	-	CASSQIATNEKLFF	TGTGCCAGCTCCCAAATTGCAACTAATGAAAAACTGTTTTTT
-	TRBJ2-5	TRBV7-1	-	CASSFSDTAKDFKETQYF	TGTGCCAGCAGCTTTTCGGACACTGCTAAAGACTTTAAAGAGACCCAGTACTTC
-	TRBJ2-2	TRBV14	-	CASSPYFGELFF	TGTGCCAGCAGCCCTTACTTCGGGGAGCTGTTTTTT
-	TRBJ1-1	TRBV5-1	-	CASREGDQIMNTEAFF	TGCGCCAGCCGGGAGGGAGATCAAATCATGAACACTGAAGCTTTCTTT
-	TRBJ2-4	TRBV5-1	-	CASSLADGEGNIQYF	TGCGCCAGCAGCTTGGCCGACGGGGAAGGAAACATTCAGTACTTC
TRBD1	TRBJ2-4	TRBV6-8	-	CASSPRQGAKNIQYF	TGTGCCAGCAGCCCGCGACAGGGAGCCAAAAACATTCAGTACTTC
TRBD1	TRBJ1-4	TRBV6-7	-	CASRKTGDREKLFF	TGTGCCAGCAGAAAAACAGGGGATCGGGAAAAACTGTTTTTT
-	TRBJ2-3	TRBV19	-	CASSPGLASDTQYF	TGTGCCAGTAGTCCCGGTCTTGCGTCAGATACGCAGTATTTT
-	TRBJ2-1	TRBV29-1	-	CSVARSGGYNEQFF	TGCAGCGTTGCGCGGAGCGGTGGGTACAATGAGCAGTTCTTC
-	TRBJ1-4	TRBV11-3	few	CASSPGTYTTNEKLFF	TGTGCCAGCAGCCCGGGGACATACACAACTAATGAAAAACTGTTTTTT
TRBD1	TRBJ2-2	TRBV11-3	-	CASSPGTGRTGELFF	TGTGCCAGCAGCCCCGGGACAGGAAGGACCGGGGAGCTGTTTTTT
TRBD1	TRBJ1-1	TRBV29-1	-	CSGQTGGIEAFF	TGCAGCGGACAGACAGGGGGTATTGAAGCTTTCTTT
-	TRBJ1-1	TRBV14	-	CASALERNTEAFF	TGTGCCAGCGCGCTTGAACGAAACACTGAAGCTTTCTTT
-	TRBJ1-5	TRBV6-8	-	CASSYLVNQPQHF	TGTGCCAGCAGTTACCTTGTCAATCAGCCCCAGCATTTT
-	TRBJ2-7	TRBV19	once	CASSIDRQGSYEQYF	TGTGCCAGTAGTATAGATCGGCAGGGTTCCTACGAGCAGTACTTC
-	TRBJ1-5	TRBV6-8	-	CASLWAKGQPQHF	TGTGCCAGCCTATGGGCTAAGGGCCAGCCCCAGCATTTT
-	TRBJ2-3	TRBV7-1	-	CASSPRGADTQYF	TGTGCCAGCAGCCCCCGCGGGGCAGATACGCAGTATTTT
TRBD2	TRBJ2-7	TRBV5-1	-	CASSTGLVGVEQYF	TGCGCCAGCAGCACCGGACTAGTTGGGGTCGAGCAGTACTTC
-	TRBJ2-7	TRBV18	-	CASSPPAGHEQYF	TGTGCCAGCTCACCACCGGCAGGGCACGAGCAGTACTTC
-	TRBJ2-7	TRBV1	-	CASSQRDPSVGEQYF	TGCGCCAGCAGCCAACGGGACCCTTCAGTAGGCGAGCAGTACTTC
-	TRBJ1-1	TRBV19	once	CASSATVNTEAFF	TGTGCCAGTAGTGCGACGGTGAACACTGAAGCTTTCTTT
TRBD1	TRBJ2-2	TRBV11-3	-	CASSFHRQGTGELFF	TGTGCCAGCAGCTTCCACCGACAGGGGACCGGGGAGCTGTTTTTT
-	TRBJ2-1	TRBV15	-	CATSRDSSSASQQFF	TGTGCCACCAGCAGAGATTCCTCTAGCGCCTCACAGCAGTTCTTC
TRBD2	TRBJ2-3	TRBV5-1	-	CASSLVLAASTDTQYF	TGCGCCAGCAGCTTGGTACTAGCGGCTAGCACAGATACGCAGTATTTT
-	TRBJ2-2	TRBV6-8	once	CASSYSRAGNTGELFF	TGTGCCAGCAGTTACTCGAGGGCCGGGAACACCGGGGAGCTGTTTTTT
-	TRBJ1-2	TRBV6-8	once	CASSRDGQYGYTF	TGTGCCAGCAGTCGGGACGGCCAGTATGGCTACACCTTC
-	TRBJ1-1	TRBV15	-	CATSRREAGPAAFF	TGTGCCACCAGCAGGCGGGAGGCGGGCCCTGCGGCTTTCTTT